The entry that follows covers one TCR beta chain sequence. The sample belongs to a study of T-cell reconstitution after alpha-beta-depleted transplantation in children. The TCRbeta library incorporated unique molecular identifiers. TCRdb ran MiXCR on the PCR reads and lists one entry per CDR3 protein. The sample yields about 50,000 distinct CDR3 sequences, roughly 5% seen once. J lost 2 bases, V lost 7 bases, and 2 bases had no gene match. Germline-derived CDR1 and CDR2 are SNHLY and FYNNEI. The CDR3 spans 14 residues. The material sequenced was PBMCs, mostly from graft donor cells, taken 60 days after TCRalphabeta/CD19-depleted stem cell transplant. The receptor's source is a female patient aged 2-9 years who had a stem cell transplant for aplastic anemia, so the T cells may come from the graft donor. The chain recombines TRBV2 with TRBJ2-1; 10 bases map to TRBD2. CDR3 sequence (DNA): TGTGCCAGCACCGGACTAGCGGCCTACAATGAGCAGTTCTTC. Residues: CASTGLAAYNEQFF.